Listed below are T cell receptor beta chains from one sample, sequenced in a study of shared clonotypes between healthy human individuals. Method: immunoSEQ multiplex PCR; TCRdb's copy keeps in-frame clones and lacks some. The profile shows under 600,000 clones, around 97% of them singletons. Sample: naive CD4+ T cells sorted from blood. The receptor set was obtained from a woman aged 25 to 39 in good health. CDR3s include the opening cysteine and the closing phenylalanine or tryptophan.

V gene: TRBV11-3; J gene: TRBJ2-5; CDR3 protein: CASSFRGGETQYF
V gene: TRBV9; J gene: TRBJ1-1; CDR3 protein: CASSFGFSSAEAFF
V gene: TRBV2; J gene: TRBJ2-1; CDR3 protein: CASSEALGRQFF
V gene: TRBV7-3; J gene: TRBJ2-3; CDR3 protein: CASSQPATGTDTQYF
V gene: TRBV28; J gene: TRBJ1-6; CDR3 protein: CASSSPRDRGGNNSPLHF
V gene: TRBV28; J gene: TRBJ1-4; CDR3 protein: CASSFPPGQGNEKLFF
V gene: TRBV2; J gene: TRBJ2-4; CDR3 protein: CASSVGSGRALDIQYF
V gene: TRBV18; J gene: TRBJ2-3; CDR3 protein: CASSPPVSSGRKDTQYF
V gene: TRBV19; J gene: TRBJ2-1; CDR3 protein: CASSITPSPYNEQFF
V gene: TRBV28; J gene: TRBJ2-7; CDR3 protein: CASSLTSGSHFSYEQYF
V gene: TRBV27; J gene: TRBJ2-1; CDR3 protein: CASSLGGDSQFF
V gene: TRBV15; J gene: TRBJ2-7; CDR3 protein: CATSRAGGLSYEQYF
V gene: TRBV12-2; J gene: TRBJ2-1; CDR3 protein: CASRFRSEQFF
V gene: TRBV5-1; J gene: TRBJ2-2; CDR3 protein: CASSLDGNTGELFF
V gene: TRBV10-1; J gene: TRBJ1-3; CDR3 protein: CASSDNPAGNTIYF
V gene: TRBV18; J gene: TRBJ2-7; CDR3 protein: CASSPGGYEQYF
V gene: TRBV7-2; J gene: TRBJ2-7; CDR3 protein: CASSQNRGPYEQYF
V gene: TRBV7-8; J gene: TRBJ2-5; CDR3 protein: CASSFQGVASQETQYF
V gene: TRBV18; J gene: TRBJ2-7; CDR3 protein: CASSLTGRANYEQYF
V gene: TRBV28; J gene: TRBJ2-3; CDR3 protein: CASRIGPSTDTQYF